This T cell receptor beta chain was documented in a study of vaccination effects on CD4 cells after COVID-19. Broader study findings: Late after vaccination, infection- and vaccine-induced clones showed marked clonal contraction.

Trimming shortened V by 6 bases and J by 5 bases, and 13 bases separated the two germline ends. The CDR3 covers 14 residues. The germline gives CDR1 KGHSH, CDR2 LQKENI. A note on this clone: The antigen is undetermined.

Sequencing was performed with immunoSEQ multiplex PCR; in TCRdb, only in-frame clones are kept and a portion is missing. The profile shows around 70,000 clones, 70% to 80% of them singletons. After less than twelve days in culture, the CD4+ T cells were isolated. The healthy vaccine recipients, who had no prior SARS-CoV-2 infection, showed negative nucleocapsid antibodies. Cells had half their medium changed to IL-2 medium on days 3 and 7. This material consisted of CD4+ T cells from PBMCs cultured without peptide, taken before COVID-19 vaccination. V is TRBV18 and J is TRBJ2-2; either TRBD1 or TRBD2 may supply D (5 bases each). The clonotype originates from a human donor who received a COVID-19 vaccine. The chain's CDR3 is CASSRGAGTGELFF. Here the CDR3 DNA reads TGTGCCAGCTCCAGAGGGGCAGGGACCGGGGAGCTGTTTTTT.